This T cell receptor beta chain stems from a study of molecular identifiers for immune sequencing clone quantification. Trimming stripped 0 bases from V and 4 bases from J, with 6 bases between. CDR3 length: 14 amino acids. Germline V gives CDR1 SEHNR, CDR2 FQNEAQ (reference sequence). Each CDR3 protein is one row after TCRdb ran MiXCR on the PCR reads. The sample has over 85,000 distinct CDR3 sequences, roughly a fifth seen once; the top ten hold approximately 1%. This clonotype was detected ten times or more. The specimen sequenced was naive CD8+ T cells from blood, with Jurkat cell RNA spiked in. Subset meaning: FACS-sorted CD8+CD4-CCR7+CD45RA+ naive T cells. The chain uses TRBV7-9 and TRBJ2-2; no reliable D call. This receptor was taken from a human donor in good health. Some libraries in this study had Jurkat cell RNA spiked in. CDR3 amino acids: CASSLAEITGELFF. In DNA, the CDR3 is TGTGCCAGCAGCTTAGCCGAAATCACCGGGGAGCTGTTTTTT.